Presented here are 13 T cell receptor beta chains from one specimen sequenced in a study of cytomegalovirus exposure and HLA in healthy donors (dated by TCRdb to about 2017). Libraries came from the immunoSEQ multiplex PCR assay. For the multiplex PCR, a mixture combining 60 forward primers for TCR Vbeta segments and 13 reverse primers for TCR Jbeta segments was used. Sourced from immuneACCESS, this table was stored by TCRdb with only in-frame sequences that have V and J called. A share of the clones is absent; for the studies checked, an unresolved V gene accounts for under half, and the remainder has no known explanation. The sample's records list 100,000 to 150,000 clones. The ten largest clones take up roughly 1.4% of the sample. Sequences were obtained from PBMCs. These receptors originate from a woman between 35 and 50 years old in good health and CMV-seronegative.

The chain combines TRBV28 with TRBJ1-1, with 8 bases that match TRBD1. Germline V gives CDR1 MDHEN, CDR2 SYDVKM. J gave up 1 base and V 4 bases, and 5 bases lay outside the gene matches. The CDR3 spans 15 residues. CDR3 in DNA: TGTGCCAGCAGTTCCTCCGGGACAGGGAACACTGAAGCTTTCTTT. Translation gives CASSSSGTGNTEAFF. Variable domain in full (rest from reference TRBV28 and TRBJ1-1): DVKVTQSSRYLVKRTGEKVFLECVQDMDHENMFWYRQDPGLGLRLIYFSYDVKMKEKGDIPEGYSVSREKKERFSLILESASTNQTSMYLCASSSSGTGNTEAFFGQGTRLTVV.

About this clone: Lacking the conserved final phenylalanine or tryptophan, this CDR3 likely reflects a read error. CDR3 protein: CASSLAETEAFL. The CDR3 DNA reads TGCGCCAGCAGCTTGGCGGAGACTGAAGCTTTCCTT. This chain joins TRBV5-1 and TRBJ1-1; D not resolved. The CDR3 runs 12 residues. Trimming pared 0 bases from V and 5 bases from J, leaving 5 bases between. Germline loops: CDR1 SGHRS, CDR2 YFSETQ.

For this clone: Other DNA sequences from this sample encode an identical CDR3 as well. The rearrangement joins TRBV28 to TRBJ1-2; TRBD1 agrees at 7 bases. This CDR3 comprises 13 residues. The germline V gene has CDR1 MDHEN and CDR2 SYDVKM. V was pared by 3 bases and J by 4 bases, with 2 bases of the junction left unmatched. The DNA for the CDR3 is TGTGCCAGCAGTTTGTCAGGGGGCTATGGCTACACCTTC. Translation gives CASSLSGGYGYTF.

The chain uses TRBV6-5 and TRBJ1-2; TRBD1 matches 8 bases. The CDR3 covers 14 residues. Trimming at V came to 6 bases and at J to 12 bases, leaving 15 bases not matched to a gene. CDR1 is MNHEY and CDR2 is SVGAGI in the germline V gene. CDR3 in DNA: TGTGCCAGCAGAGAGGTTGGCAGGGGGCGCGTCGACACCTTC. Its protein product is CASREVGRGRVDTF.

The genes are TRBV7-9 and TRBJ2-7; a possible D gene is TRBD2 (6 bases). The CDR3 extends over 12 amino acids. V gave up 8 bases and J gave up 6 bases, with 14 bases separating them. Germline CDR1 is SEHNR and CDR2 is FQNEAQ (reference sequence). This CDR3 reads CASQLGAGEQYV. DNA of the CDR3: TGTGCCAGCCAACTTGGAGCGGGCGAGCAGTACGTC.

The rearrangement joins TRBV7-8 to TRBJ1-5, with a possible D match to TRBD1 (6 bases). V was shortened by 5 bases and J by 6 bases, with 11 bases between the two germline ends. Germline V lookup: CDR1 SGHVS, CDR2 FQNEAQ. This CDR3 spans 13 amino acids. The CDR3 loop is CASSRGTLQPQHF. The CDR3 bases are TGTGCCAGCAGCCGAGGGACACTTCAGCCCCAGCATTTT.

The chain has TRBV7-2 and TRBJ2-2; 7 positions agree with TRBD2. The length of the CDR3 is 16 residues. The germline V gene has CDR1 SGHTA and CDR2 FQGNSA. After removal of 5 bases from V and 6 bases from J, the junction contained 12 bases not matched to a gene. The chain's CDR3 is CASSVQTGGIAGELFF. The CDR3 DNA is TGTGCCAGCAGCGTCCAAACCGGGGGGATAGCCGGGGAGCTGTTTTTT.

The chain recombines TRBV28 with TRBJ2-5; 10 bases align to TRBD2. The trim removed 4 bases at V and 4 bases at J, leaving 6 bases unmatched. The CDR3 has 15 residues. Per the germline V gene, CDR1 is MDHEN and CDR2 is SYDVKM. This CDR3 is CASSSSGGARETQYF. The CDR3 coding sequence is TGTGCCAGCAGTTCCAGCGGGGGGGCCAGAGAGACCCAGTACTTC.

The rearrangement links TRBV19 to TRBJ2-5, with 8 nucleotides matching TRBD1. The CDR3 covers 17 residues. CDR1 LNHDA and CDR2 SQIVND come from the germline V gene (reference sequence). V was clipped by 3 bases and J by 2 bases; unmatched bases: 11. CDR3 sequence reads: CASSIMGQGAGQETQYF. CDR3 nucleotides: TGTGCCAGTAGTATCATGGGGCAGGGGGCCGGTCAAGAGACCCAGTACTTC.

This chain uses TRBV7-2 with TRBJ2-1, with 7 positions matching TRBD2. Germline V gene data show CDR1 as SGHTA and CDR2 as FQGNSA. The trim removed 4 bases at V and 9 bases at J, leaving 12 bases unmatched. This CDR3 is built from 15 residues. The CDR3 DNA reads as TGTGCCAGCAGCTCGGGACTATCGGAACTTGCTGAGCAGTTCTTC. Translation: CASSSGLSELAEQFF.

The rearrangement uses TRBV28 and TRBJ2-1; D perhaps matches TRBD1 (5 bases). From germline, CDR1 is MDHEN and CDR2 SYDVKM. CDR3 length: 12 residues. Trimming removed 4 bases from V and 12 bases from J, with 13 bases in between. The chain's CDR3 is CASSSLGQGQFF. CDR3 bases: TGTGCCAGCAGTTCCCTGGGGCAGGGGCAGTTCTTC.

The chain couples TRBV11-2 to TRBJ2-1; weak D call: TRBD1 (6 bases). The CDR3 has 13 amino acids. The V end was cut by 6 bases, the J end by 5 bases, with 11 bases between. CDR1 and CDR2 (germline): SGHAT, FQNNGV. CDR3: CASSRWGHNEQFF. The CDR3 DNA reads TGTGCCAGCAGTCGGTGGGGGCACAATGAGCAGTTCTTC.

The chain has TRBV5-4 and TRBJ1-2; possibly TRBD1 for D (5 bases). This CDR3 contains 13 residues. Germline values: CDR1 SGHNT, CDR2 YYREEE (reference sequence). Trimming removed 1 base from V and 5 bases from J, with 9 bases in between. The CDR3 DNA is TGTGCCAGCAGCTTGCAGACAGATTATGGCTACACCTTC. As protein: CASSLQTDYGYTF.